What follows are 23 T cell receptor beta chains derived from one specimen sequenced in a study of cytomegalovirus exposure and HLA in healthy donors. Primers for the PCR totalled 60 Vbeta and 13 Jbeta. Produced via immunoSEQ multiplex PCR; TCRdb's table is partial and in-frame only. The sample holds 95,000 or so clones; 60% to 80% are singletons and the top ten take roughly 15%. Sequencing was carried out using PBMCs. These receptors were collected from a woman aged 45-60 years in good health and CMV-seropositive.

V is TRBV9 and J is TRBJ2-5, with D possibly being TRBD2 (5 bases). The CDR3 contains 14 residues. Looked up from germline, CDR1 is SGDLS and CDR2 is YYNGEE. V was pared by 9 bases and J by 3 bases, with 18 bases between. The CDR3 sequence is CATTGKRNKETQYF. CDR3 DNA sequence: TGTGCCACCACGGGAAAGCGAAACAAAGAGACCCAGTACTTC.

The J gene is TRBJ2-7, the V gene TRBV9, with D unclear. This CDR3 spans 12 amino acids. Trimming took off 0 bases at V and 7 bases at J, with 8 bases between the two ends. Per germline, CDR1 SGDLS and CDR2 YYNGEE. The CDR3 sequence is CASSVGIGEQYF. The DNA for the CDR3 is TGTGCCAGCAGCGTAGGAATCGGGGAGCAGTACTTC.

This clone was counted a few times. V gene TRBV27 combines with J gene TRBJ1-2; 8 bases are shared with TRBD1. J was trimmed by 4 bases and V by 4 bases; bases with no gene match: 5. The CDR3 has 14 amino acids. CDR1 and CDR2 (germline): MNHEY, SMNVEV (reference sequence). The CDR3 region is CASSSQGASYGYTF. CDR3 in DNA: TGTGCCAGCAGTTCCCAGGGGGCTTCCTATGGCTACACCTTC.

CDR3 nucleotide sequence: TGTGCCAGCAGTTTGGTTCTAGCGGGGGGAGCCGGGGAGCTGTTTTTT. It is translated as CASSLVLAGGAGELFF. The chain couples TRBV28 to TRBJ2-2, with 11 bases lining up with TRBD2. Germline V gene data show CDR1 as MDHEN and CDR2 as SYDVKM. The CDR3 totals 16 residues. V was pared by 3 bases and J by 6 bases, with 6 bases of the junction left unmatched.

This chain joins TRBV5-4 and TRBJ2-1; 8 positions agree with TRBD1. V trimming: 6 bases; J trimming: 7 bases; junction bases outside the gene matches: 9. Germline CDR1 and CDR2: SGHNT and YYREEE (reference sequence). CDR3 length: 14 residues. DNA for the CDR3: TGTGCCAGCACCGAACGACAGGGGAAGAATGAGCAGTTCTTC. It encodes CASTERQGKNEQFF.

V usage is TRBV28 and J usage is TRBJ1-5, with 8 bases fitting TRBD1. Germline V lookup: CDR1 MDHEN, CDR2 SYDVKM. The J segment lost 1 base and the V segment lost 4 bases, leaving 6 bases of the junction unmatched. The CDR3 loop spans 16 amino acids. The CDR3 bases are TGTGCCAGCAGTTACTGGACAGGGACAAGCAATCAGCCCCAGCATTTT. It translates to CASSYWTGTSNQPQHF.

This clone appeared once. This rearrangement joins TRBV4-1 to TRBJ2-5; 8 bases fit TRBD2. J was trimmed by 5 bases and V by 3 bases; bases with no gene match: 11. CDR3 size: 16 residues. In germline, CDR1 is MGHRA, CDR2 YSYEKL. The CDR3 loop reads CASSQPEAGVLETQYF. The CDR3 DNA reads TGCGCCAGCAGCCAGCCAGAAGCGGGAGTATTGGAGACCCAGTACTTC.

The chain is built from TRBV27 and TRBJ2-7; D is possibly TRBD1 (5 bases). V was clipped by 5 bases and J by 3 bases, with 17 bases between them. CDR3 length equals 15 residues. Per germline, CDR1 MNHEY and CDR2 SMNVEV (reference sequence). CDR3 residues: CASSPLSRVIYEQYF. CDR3 DNA: TGTGCCAGCAGTCCACTCTCCAGGGTTATCTACGAGCAGTACTTC.

This clone was recorded a few times. The V and J genes are TRBV10-2 and TRBJ2-2; D is perhaps TRBD2 (7 bases). V lost 8 bases to trimming and J lost 5 bases, with 18 bases between them. The V gene's germline CDR1 is WSHSY and CDR2 SAAADI. This CDR3 has 15 amino acids. The CDR3 is CASSPSGGRTGELFF. The CDR3 nucleotides are TGCGCCAGCTCTCCTTCCGGGGGGCGGACCGGGGAGCTGTTTTTT.

CDR3 loop: CASTVGGEDEKLFF. CDR3 DNA sequence: TGTGCCAGTACGGTCGGGGGTGAGGATGAAAAACTGTTTTTT. The chain carries TRBV19 and TRBJ1-4, with a tentative D call TRBD1 (5 bases). The germline gives CDR1 LNHDA, CDR2 SQIVND (reference sequence). V was pared by 7 bases and J by 6 bases, with 15 bases between. CDR3 length equals 14 residues.

CDR3 in amino acids: CASSKDETSGRTHEQYF. Written as DNA, the CDR3 is TGTGCCAGCAGCAAAGATGAGACTAGCGGGAGAACCCACGAGCAGTACTTC. The chain couples TRBV21-1 to TRBJ2-7; TRBD2, as called in the table, went unchecked against the DNA. TRBV21-1 is an annotated pseudogene. The CDR3 extends over 17 amino acids.

This clone was recorded once. The genes are TRBV19 and TRBJ2-1; TRBD2 agrees at 10 bases. Unmatched junction bases numbered 13, after V lost 7 bases and J lost 7 bases. CDR1 and CDR2 (germline): LNHDA, SQIVND (reference sequence). CDR3 length: 16 residues. The CDR3 DNA is TGTGCCAGTATAGGGCTAGCGGGAGTCCGGGGGAATGAGCAGTTCTTC. Its translation is CASIGLAGVRGNEQFF.

The gene calls are TRBV11-2 and TRBJ2-1, with D perhaps matching TRBD2 (6 bases). CDR1 SGHAT and CDR2 FQNNGV come from the germline V gene. The V and J ends lost 4 bases and 5 bases respectively, with 15 bases between them. The CDR3 extends over 15 amino acids. The CDR3 here is CASSSPGTPNNEQFF. CDR3 bases: TGTGCCAGCAGCTCGCCCGGGACTCCTAACAATGAGCAGTTCTTC.

V and J are TRBV7-8 and TRBJ1-1, with unresolved D. The length of the CDR3 is 14 residues. Deletions cut 10 bases from V and 4 bases from J, with 19 bases between. Germline values: CDR1 SGHVS, CDR2 FQNEAQ. CDR3 bases: TGTGCCACCCGTATAGGTGGCGCGGTCACTGAAGCTTTCTTT. As protein: CATRIGGAVTEAFF.

The rearrangement links TRBV4-3 to TRBJ1-4; 7 bases fit TRBD1. The CDR3 runs 15 residues. The germline V gene encodes CDR1 LGHNA and CDR2 YSLEER. V was clipped by 5 bases and J by 8 bases; unmatched bases: 11. The CDR3 DNA reads as TGCGCCAGCAGCTTCGCCGGGACAGTTGGCGAAAAACTGTTTTTT. This gives the protein CASSFAGTVGEKLFF.

The chain combines TRBV27 with TRBJ1-1; 11 nucleotides match TRBD1. The CDR3 has 15 residues. Per the germline V gene, CDR1 is MNHEY and CDR2 is SMNVEV (reference sequence). The V and J ends lost 4 bases and 7 bases, in that order; junction bases with no gene match: 8. The CDR3 sequence is CASSSGTGGQGEAFF. In DNA form, the CDR3 reads TGTGCCAGCAGTTCCGGGACAGGGGGGCAGGGTGAAGCTTTCTTT.

This sequence joins TRBV5-4 and TRBJ2-1; possible D gene TRBD2, 5 bases. Germline loops: CDR1 SGHNT, CDR2 YYREEE (reference sequence). V shed 0 bases and J shed 2 bases, with 15 bases lying between them. The CDR3 is made up of 17 amino acids. CDR3 protein: CASSLAGVRLTYNEQFF. CDR3 DNA sequence: TGTGCCAGCAGCTTGGCTGGAGTCCGACTAACCTACAATGAGCAGTTCTTC.

The CDR3 DNA reads TGCGCCAGCAGCCAAGCGCCGACCAGGAACTACGAGCAGTACTTC. Amino acids: CASSQAPTRNYEQYF. The genes are TRBV4-1 and TRBJ2-7; D is ambiguous. The V end was cut by 1 base, the J end by 3 bases, with 13 bases between. The germline V gene has CDR1 MGHRA and CDR2 YSYEKL. The CDR3 consists of 15 residues.

This chain uses TRBV4-1 with TRBJ2-7, with a possible D match to TRBD1 (5 bases). The V gene lost 4 bases and the J gene lost 1 base, with 14 bases spanning the gap. This CDR3 spans 15 amino acids. Per germline, CDR1 MGHRA and CDR2 YSYEKL. The CDR3 is CASSPYLRASYEQYF. The CDR3 nucleotides are TGCGCCAGCAGCCCTTACCTCAGGGCATCCTACGAGCAGTACTTC.

The V gene is TRBV2, the J gene TRBJ2-3; 14 bases align to TRBD2. The CDR3 loop spans 15 amino acids. Germline CDR1 reads SNHLY; CDR2 reads FYNNEI. J gave up 4 bases and V 7 bases, and 4 bases lay outside the gene matches. CDR3 nucleotides: TGTGCCAGCACCCCGACTAGCGGGAGGGCAGATACGCAGTATTTT. Residues: CASTPTSGRADTQYF.

This rearrangement joins TRBV4-2 to TRBJ2-5; 7 nucleotides align to TRBD1. V was pared by 0 bases and J by 0 bases, with 1 base of the junction left unmatched. Per germline, CDR1 LGHNA and CDR2 YNFKEQ. The CDR3 totals 15 residues. The CDR3 sequence: CASSQEGQNQETQYF. CDR3 in DNA: TGTGCCAGCAGCCAAGAGGGACAGAACCAAGAGACCCAGTACTTC.

This rearrangement joins TRBV20-1 to TRBJ2-7; D is unresolved. The V end lost 5 bases, the J end lost 3 bases, and 5 bases lay between the germline ends. In germline, CDR1 is DFQATT, CDR2 SNEGSKA (reference sequence). This CDR3 region has 10 residues. CDR3 sequence: CSAEHYEQYF. The CDR3 DNA reads as TGCAGTGCTGAACACTACGAGCAGTACTTC.

This chain uses TRBV4-2 with TRBJ2-2; a possible D gene is TRBD2 (7 bases). Trimming stripped 0 bases from V and 4 bases from J, with 12 bases between. The germline V gene has CDR1 LGHNA and CDR2 YNFKEQ. The CDR3 contains 16 residues. CDR3 sequence reads: CASSQEGGGSTGELFF. As DNA, the CDR3 is TGTGCCAGCAGCCAAGAGGGGGGCGGGAGCACCGGGGAGCTGTTTTTT.